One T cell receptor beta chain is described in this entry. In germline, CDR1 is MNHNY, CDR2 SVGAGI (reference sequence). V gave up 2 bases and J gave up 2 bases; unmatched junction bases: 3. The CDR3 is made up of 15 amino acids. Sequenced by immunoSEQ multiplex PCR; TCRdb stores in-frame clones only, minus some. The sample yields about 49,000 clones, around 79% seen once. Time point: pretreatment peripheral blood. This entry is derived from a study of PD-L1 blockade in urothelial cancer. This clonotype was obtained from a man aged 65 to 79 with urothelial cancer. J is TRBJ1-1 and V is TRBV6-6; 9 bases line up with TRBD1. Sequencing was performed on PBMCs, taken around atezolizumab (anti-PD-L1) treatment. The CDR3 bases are TGTGCCAGCAGTTACGGGACAGGGCCTAACACTGAAGCTTTCTTT. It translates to CASSYGTGPNTEAFF.